Only one count was recorded for the clone carrying this TCR beta chain. The antigen is undetermined. The data belong to a study of chemoradiotherapy in HPV16-positive cancers. Study-level background: Candidate HPV-specific clones and shared TCR motifs came from a couple of HPV16-positive patients. Study-wide results and caveats: Non-HPV-specific T cells did not expand in tumors during treatment, whereas candidate HPV-specific clones and E7-related motifs did.

TCRdb's table, derived via immunoSEQ multiplex PCR, lists solely in-frame clones and lacks some. This table has some 13,000 clones, more than 50% appearing once. Germline assignment: CDR1 SGHVS and CDR2 FQNEAQ. V was clipped by 0 bases and J by 0 bases; unmatched bases: 12. This CDR3 is built from 20 residues. This chain uses TRBV7-8 with TRBJ2-4; 9 nucleotides match TRBD2. This material was obtained from a patient who underwent chemoradiotherapy. This TCR derives from a human donor with HPV-associated anogenital cancer. CDR3 protein: CASSLAGRASGNLAKNIQYF. CDR3 sequence (DNA): TGTGCCAGCAGCTTAGCCGGAAGGGCTAGCGGGAATCTAGCCAAAAACATTCAGTACTTC.